Listed here are 24 T cell receptor beta chains from one sample, sequenced in a study of blood T cell repertoires in COVID-19. Repertoires were generated with immunoSEQ multiplex PCR, while TCRdb's copy carries only in-frame clones and drops some. The sample consists of tens of thousands of clones, around 80% of them appearing once. Sequencing used peripheral blood. These receptors came from a man in his sixties with acute or convalescent COVID-19.

The genes are TRBV21-1 and TRBJ2-7; TRBD1 is the table's D call and was not checked against the DNA. TRBV21-1 is a documented pseudogene. This CDR3 spans 19 amino acids. This CDR3 reads CASSKQGQGALSESYEQYV. The CDR3 DNA follows: TGTGCCAGCAGCAAACAGGGACAGGGGGCGCTTTCCGAGTCCTACGAGCAGTACGTC.

The chain employs TRBV7-2 and TRBJ1-5; TRBD1 agrees at 10 bases. CDR1 is SGHTA, CDR2 FQGNSA, per germline. This CDR3 region has 14 residues. V shed 5 bases, J shed 7 bases, and the junction held 5 bases outside the gene matches. CDR3 loop: CASSQRTGGQPQHF. Written as DNA, the CDR3 is TGTGCCAGCAGCCAAAGGACAGGGGGACAGCCCCAGCATTTT.

The rearrangement uses TRBV28 and TRBJ1-5; 7 bases match TRBD1. Germline CDR1 reads MDHEN; CDR2 reads SYDVKM. This CDR3 spans 15 amino acids. The J segment lost 3 bases and the V segment lost 6 bases, leaving 8 bases of the junction unmatched. The CDR3 nucleotides read TGTGCCAGCAGACCAGGGGGAGCGATCAATCAGCCCCAGCATTTT. It codes for CASRPGGAINQPQHF.

The chain uses TRBV28 and TRBJ2-7; D remains unclear. CDR1 is MDHEN, CDR2 SYDVKM, per germline. V lost 4 bases to trimming and J lost 0 bases, with 7 bases between them. This CDR3 spans 13 amino acids. CDR3 protein: CASSSTPSYEQYF. The CDR3 region has the DNA TGTGCCAGCAGTTCCACTCCCTCCTACGAGCAGTACTTC.

This chain uses TRBV3-1 (or the pseudogene TRBV3-2) with TRBJ2-5; 9 nucleotides line up with TRBD1. The CDR3 is 13 residues long. CDR1 and CDR2 from the germline V gene are LGHDT and YNNKEL (reference sequence). The J segment lost 5 bases and the V segment lost 7 bases, leaving 5 bases of the junction unmatched. The CDR3, as DNA: TGTGCCAGCACCCTACAGGGGGCGGAGACCCAGTACTTC. Translating it yields CASTLQGAETQYF.

The rearrangement joins TRBV19 to TRBJ1-1, with a weak D call TRBD1 (5 bases). The CDR3 has 12 residues. Trimming pared 9 bases from V and 3 bases from J, leaving 11 bases between. The germline V gene has CDR1 LNHDA and CDR2 SQIVND (reference sequence). The CDR3 loop is CASRTGYTEAFF. In DNA form, the CDR3 reads TGTGCCAGCCGAACAGGATACACTGAAGCTTTCTTT.

The chain is built from TRBV7-3 and TRBJ2-5; D might be TRBD2 (5 bases). Trimming removed 5 bases at V and 5 bases at J, with 12 bases between. The CDR3 length is 13 residues. Germline CDR1 and CDR2: SGHTA and FQGTGA. The CDR3 loop is CASSRGSGETQYF. The CDR3, as DNA: TGTGCCAGCAGCCGTGGGTCGGGGGAGACCCAGTACTTC.

The chain couples TRBV11-1 to TRBJ1-3, with D possibly being TRBD1 (6 bases). Germline CDR1 and CDR2: SGHAT and FQDESV (reference sequence). The CDR3 sequence is 15 residues long. The V end lost 8 bases, the J end lost 3 bases, and 17 bases lay between the germline ends. DNA of the CDR3: TGTGCCAGCGCGGAACAGGGCATGGGTGGAAACACCATATATTTT. This translates into CASAEQGMGGNTIYF.

This rearrangement joins TRBV28 to TRBJ2-4; D is ambiguous. Trimming removed 1 base from V and 3 bases from J, with 10 bases in between. Germline V CDR1 and CDR2: MDHEN, SYDVKM. CDR3 length: 15 residues. The CDR3 sequence: CASSLSSGGKNIQYF. CDR3 nucleotides: TGTGCCAGCAGTTTATCGTCCGGTGGCAAAAACATTCAGTACTTC. Full variable domain (remainder filled in from reference TRBV28 and TRBJ2-4): DVKVTQSSRYLVKRTGEKVFLECVQDMDHENMFWYRQDPGLGLRLIYFSYDVKMKEKGDIPEGYSVSREKKERFSLILESASTNQTSMYLCASSLSSGGKNIQYFGAGTRLSVL.

About this clone itself: The sample contains more than one DNA sequence encoding this CDR3. This chain's CDR3 is CASSPGGASNQPQHF. CDR3 coding DNA: TGTGCCAGCAGCCCCGGGGGGGCTAGCAATCAGCCCCAGCATTTT. The V and J genes are TRBV7-2 and TRBJ1-5; D is perhaps TRBD1 (6 bases). CDR3 size: 15 residues. Looked up from germline, CDR1 is SGHTA and CDR2 is FQGNSA. The V gene lost 5 bases and the J gene lost 0 bases, with 11 bases spanning the gap.

This rearrangement joins TRBV7-2 to TRBJ1-6, with D hard to call. This CDR3 contains 17 residues. Trimming cost V 2 bases and J 0 bases, with 11 bases left between them. The germline V gene has CDR1 SGHTA and CDR2 FQGNSA. The CDR3 DNA follows: TGTGCCAGCAGCTTATACCTAAGAAGCTCCTATAATTCACCCCTCCACTTT. This gives the protein CASSLYLRSSYNSPLHF. The full variable domain, completed using reference TRBV7-2 and TRBJ1-6, is GAGVSQSPSNKVTEKGKDVELRCDPISGHTALYWYRQSLGQGLEFLIYFQGNSAPDKSGLPSDRFSAERTGGSVSTLTIQRTQQEDSAVYLCASSLYLRSSYNSPLHFGNGTRLTVT.

V is TRBV5-8 and J is TRBJ1-4; D perhaps matches TRBD1 (5 bases). The germline V gene encodes CDR1 SGHTS and CDR2 YDEGEE. CDR3 length equals 15 residues. Trimming stripped 1 base from V and 3 bases from J, with 10 bases between. CDR3 in DNA: TGTGCCAGCAGCTTGCAGGGCAGCGCTAATGAAAAACTGTTTTTT. Translating it yields CASSLQGSANEKLFF.

V is TRBV2 and J is TRBJ2-1; D is perhaps TRBD2 (5 bases). Between the trimmed V and J ends, which lost 8 bases and 4 bases, there was a span of 12 bases. The CDR3 covers 13 residues. In germline, CDR1 is SNHLY, CDR2 FYNNEI. CDR3 residues: CASDGGLYNEQFF. CDR3 DNA sequence: TGTGCCAGCGATGGAGGCCTATACAATGAGCAGTTCTTC.

V is TRBV28 and J is TRBJ1-2; D is undetermined. CDR3 length equals 15 residues. The ends were cut back, 6 bases at V and 6 bases at J, with 20 bases in the middle. Germline CDR1 is MDHEN and CDR2 is SYDVKM. Written as DNA, the CDR3 is TGTGCCAGCAGGCGTGGCGGCGGGAGCGCTAATGGCTACACCTTC. Translating gives CASRRGGGSANGYTF.

The rearrangement uses TRBV28 and TRBJ1-2; D call uncertain. Germline loops: CDR1 MDHEN, CDR2 SYDVKM. The CDR3 consists of 12 residues. V lost 9 bases, J lost 4 bases, and 12 bases lay in between. CDR3 in DNA: TGTGCCAGTACGGACGGGGTCTATGGCTACACCTTC. Protein product: CASTDGVYGYTF.

The rearrangement links TRBV7-2 to TRBJ1-2; 8 bases fit TRBD1. CDR1 SGHTA and CDR2 FQGNSA come from the germline V gene. The length of the CDR3 is 20 residues. With 0 bases clipped from V and 4 bases from J, the junction kept 19 bases outside the gene matches. The CDR3, as DNA: TGTGCCAGCAGCTTAGCCCGCCCCCCTCGGGACAGGTTTATGGGCTATGGCTACACCTTC. It codes for CASSLARPPRDRFMGYGYTF.

The chain combines TRBV4-2 with TRBJ2-3; perhaps TRBD2 as D (7 bases). In germline, CDR1 is LGHNA, CDR2 YNFKEQ. The length of the CDR3 is 16 residues. The V and J ends lost 1 base and 5 bases respectively, with 16 bases between them. The CDR3 loop is CASSQGDSGGRDTQYF. In DNA, the CDR3 is TGTGCCAGCAGCCAAGGCGATTCGGGGGGCCGAGATACGCAGTATTTT.

The chain uses TRBV2 and TRBJ2-1, with D possibly matching TRBD1 (6 bases). Germline CDR1 reads SNHLY; CDR2 reads FYNNEI. The CDR3 has 15 amino acids. The germline V and J ends were trimmed by 5 bases and 6 bases, with 17 bases remaining between them. The CDR3 loop is CASSPQGVVVNEQFF. The CDR3 region has the DNA TGTGCCAGCAGTCCACAGGGAGTAGTAGTCAATGAGCAGTTCTTC. The variable domain in full, completed from reference TRBV2 and TRBJ2-1, reads EPEVTQTPSHQVTQMGQEVILRCVPISNHLYFYWYRQILGQKVEFLVSFYNNEISEKSEIFDDQFSVERPDGSNFTLKIRSTKLEDSAMYFCASSPQGVVVNEQFFGPGTRLTVL.

The table lists this clone with a few counts. V and J are TRBV28 and TRBJ1-1; 7 nucleotides match TRBD1. Germline CDR1 and CDR2: MDHEN and SYDVKM. With V trimmed by 3 bases and J by 6 bases, 4 bases remained unmatched. This CDR3 contains 13 residues. CDR3 in DNA: TGTGCCAGCAGTTTTAATGACAGGGCTGAAGCTTTCTTT. It specifies CASSFNDRAEAFF.

This chain connects TRBV27 to TRBJ1-5; 7 bases agree with TRBD1. Germline CDR1 MNHEY, CDR2 SMNVEV (reference sequence). V was clipped by 0 bases and J by 0 bases; unmatched bases: 11. The CDR3 is made up of 19 amino acids. The CDR3 coding sequence is TGTGCCAGCAGTTTATCCAATAGGACAGGACCTTATAGCAATCAGCCCCAGCATTTT. This translates into CASSLSNRTGPYSNQPQHF.

The chain couples TRBV3-1 (or the pseudogene TRBV3-2) to TRBJ1-2; 10 bases are shared with TRBD1. The CDR3 is 15 residues long. CDR1 LGHDT and CDR2 YNNKEL come from the germline V gene (reference sequence). Unmatched junction bases numbered 4, after V lost 4 bases and J lost 2 bases. The CDR3 sequence is CASSPGTGVNYGYTF. The CDR3 bases are TGTGCCAGCAGCCCCGGGACAGGGGTAAACTATGGCTACACCTTC.

The rearrangement uses TRBV2 and TRBJ1-5, with D possibly matching TRBD1 (5 bases). The CDR3 length is 16 residues. V gave up 5 bases and J gave up 0 bases, with 14 bases separating them. Germline V gene data show CDR1 as SNHLY and CDR2 as FYNNEI. The CDR3 region is CASSRQTDYSNQPQHF. Written as DNA, the CDR3 is TGTGCCAGCAGTCGACAGACAGATTATAGCAATCAGCCCCAGCATTTT.

The rearrangement links TRBV28 to TRBJ2-4; 9 bases are a match to TRBD2. The CDR3 sequence is 16 residues long. Trimming took 6 bases from V and 1 from J; bases not matched to a gene: 7. Germline CDR1 and CDR2: MDHEN and SYDVKM. CDR3 residues: CASSLSGGEAKNIQYF. CDR3 coding DNA: TGTGCCAGCAGCCTTAGCGGGGGAGAGGCCAAAAACATTCAGTACTTC.

The V and J genes are TRBV9 and TRBJ1-2; D possibly corresponds to TRBD1 (6 bases). Germline V gene sequence: CDR1 SGDLS, CDR2 YYNGEE. The CDR3 runs 15 residues. V shed 2 bases and J shed 4 bases, with 15 bases lying between them. The CDR3 coding sequence is TGTGCCAGCAGCGTTACTACGGGACAACTCTATGGCTACACCTTC. Translating it yields CASSVTTGQLYGYTF.